The clone carrying this T cell receptor beta chain was recorded a few times. The antigen is not known. Primed by a sample-barcoded 5' primer and a J-beta primer mix, a second PCR proceeded for about 6 to 11 cycles. TCRdb independently ran MiXCR on the 5' RACE reads; one entry per CDR3 protein. The sample shows approximately 800,000 distinct CDR3 sequences, about 53% of them seen only once. This specimen comes from a study of blood T cells in healthy people across ages. V was trimmed by 9 bases and J by 4 bases, leaving 13 bases between them. CDR3 size: 12 residues. The germline V gene encodes CDR1 MNHNY and CDR2 SVGAGI (reference sequence). Study-level results: Naive CD4+ cells and diversity were both higher in long-lived donors than in aged donors. There was a strong correlation between TCR beta diversity and naive T cell percentage.

This receptor was identified in a man of 80 years or more in good health. The sample was blood. The rearrangement links TRBV6-6 to TRBJ2-7; D may be TRBD1 (6 bases). CDR3 in amino acids: CASTDRLYEQYF. In DNA, the CDR3 is TGTGCCAGTACGGACAGATTATACGAGCAGTACTTC.